A single sample gave rise to the 31 T cell receptor beta chains below, sequenced in a study of CD8 T cells in ankylosing spondylitis. Their antigens remain unidentified. Broader study findings: A TCR beta motif made of fewer than ten highly homologous variants seemed typical of ankylosing spondylitis blood.

One entry per CDR3 protein, called by TCRdb with MiXCR from the 5' RACE reads. The sample holds around 430,000 distinct CDR3 sequences; 17% are singletons and the top ten take around 0.92%. Sequenced: blood, either unsorted or a sorted T cell fraction (not recorded which). These receptors all stem from a male donor with ankylosing spondylitis.

This clonotype was counted only a few times. The genes are TRBV29-1 and TRBJ2-7; 8 bases map to TRBD1. Germline CDR1 SQVTM, CDR2 ANQGSEA. There are 11 residues in the CDR3. V trimming: 6 bases; J trimming: 6 bases; junction bases outside the gene matches: 4. CDR3 region: CSVGTGGEQYF. The CDR3 DNA sequence: TGCAGCGTGGGCACAGGGGGCGAGCAGTACTTC.

In its sample, this clonotype was seen a few times. CDR3 loop: CASSLDGQGVRGQYF. DNA for the CDR3: TGCGCCAGCAGCTTGGACGGACAGGGCGTCAGGGGGCAGTACTTC. The rearrangement links TRBV5-1 to TRBJ2-7, with 8 positions matching TRBD1. J lost 9 bases, V lost 0 bases, and 11 bases had no gene match. Germline-derived CDR1 and CDR2 are SGHRS and YFSETQ. The CDR3 has 15 residues.

The chain carries TRBV21-1 and TRBJ2-1; TRBD1 was called by the table and not checked on the DNA. TRBV21-1 is noted as a pseudogene. The CDR3 runs 20 residues. For the CDR3, the DNA is TGTGCCAGCAGCAAAGTATTTACATTGAGGCCAGGGGAACCCTACAATGAGCAGTTCTTC. The encoded protein is CASSKVFTLRPGEPYNEQFF.

CDR3 coding DNA: TGTGCCAGCAGCTTAGAGGGGGAACTACAGGGGCCGGACACTGAAGCTTTCTTT. Amino acid sequence: CASSLEGELQGPDTEAFF. This chain joins TRBV11-2 and TRBJ1-1; 7 bases map to TRBD1. V shed 0 bases, J shed 3 bases, and the junction held 13 bases outside the gene matches. CDR1 is SGHAT, CDR2 FQNNGV, per germline. The CDR3 is 18 amino acids.

The V call is TRBV6-5, the J call TRBJ2-7, with D unclear. V lost 2 bases and J lost 2, with 13 bases in between. The germline gives CDR1 MNHEY, CDR2 SVGAGI. The CDR3 has 15 residues. CDR3 protein: CASSYNGIHTYEQYF. The CDR3 DNA reads as TGTGCCAGCAGTTACAACGGTATTCACACCTACGAGCAGTACTTC.

The chain links TRBV6-5 to TRBJ1-2; 8 bases align to TRBD1. The ends lost 5 bases at V and 4 bases at J; junction bases unmatched: 6. Germline loops: CDR1 MNHEY, CDR2 SVGAGI. This CDR3 comprises 14 residues. For the CDR3, the DNA is TGTGCCAGCAGTCACGGACAGGGAGGCTATGGCTACACCTTC. Its protein product is CASSHGQGGYGYTF.

J is TRBJ2-3 and V is TRBV7-2, with 7 bases fitting TRBD1. The CDR3 has 15 amino acids. V dropped 4 bases and J dropped 10; count of bases not matched to a gene: 14. Germline CDR1 and CDR2: SGHTA and FQGNSA. This chain's CDR3 is CASSSQATGLAPQYF. The DNA of the CDR3 is TGTGCCAGCAGCTCCCAAGCGACAGGGTTGGCTCCGCAGTATTTT.

This sequence joins TRBV15 and TRBJ2-3; the D gene is possibly TRBD2 (6 bases). V gave up 0 bases and J gave up 3 bases, with 10 bases separating them. Per germline, CDR1 LNHNV and CDR2 YYDKDF (reference sequence). This CDR3 spans 15 amino acids. The CDR3 DNA is TGTGCCACCAGCAGAGATCTTGGGGGGACAGATACGCAGTATTTT. Protein: CATSRDLGGTDTQYF.

This clonotype was recorded a few times. The chain uses TRBV4-1 and TRBJ1-5, with D possibly TRBD1 on 6 matching bases. This CDR3 comprises 18 residues. Trimming took 4 bases from V and 9 from J, leaving 28 bases between them. Germline CDR1 reads MGHRA; CDR2 reads YSYEKL. CDR3 nucleotide sequence: TGCGCCAGCAGCCGTCAAGGTCCGGAGGGGCAGGGGATACGGCCCCAGCATTTT. Translating gives CASSRQGPEGQGIRPQHF.

This clonotype has just a few counts. The rearrangement joins TRBV12-5 to TRBJ1-5; 7 bases line up with TRBD1. V lost 1 base, J lost 6 bases, and 9 bases stayed unmatched. The CDR3 consists of 16 residues. Germline assignment: CDR1 LGHNT and CDR2 FRNRAP. As DNA, the CDR3 is TGTGCTAGTGGTTTGGCGGGCAGGGGGGGAGCTCAGCCCCAGCATTTT. Residues: CASGLAGRGGAQPQHF.

This clonotype appeared many times. The rearrangement links TRBV3-1 to TRBJ2-1; no reliable D call. Germline V gives CDR1 LGHDT, CDR2 YNNKEL (reference sequence). V was trimmed by 2 bases and J by 0 bases, leaving 8 bases between them. The CDR3 runs 15 residues. In DNA form, the CDR3 reads TGTGCCAGCAGCCAAAATCGGCCCTCCTACAATGAGCAGTTCTTC. This gives the protein CASSQNRPSYNEQFF.

The V gene is TRBV15, the J gene TRBJ2-5; possibly TRBD1 or TRBD2 for D (5 bases each). Germline CDR1 reads LNHNV; CDR2 reads YYDKDF (reference sequence). Between the trimmed V and J ends, which lost 5 bases and 2 bases, there was a span of 18 bases. This CDR3 contains 16 residues. This chain's CDR3 is CATSAGRAPGQETQYF. The CDR3 DNA reads TGTGCCACCAGCGCGGGCCGGGCCCCAGGGCAAGAGACCCAGTACTTC.

V is TRBV12-3 or TRBV12-4 and J is TRBJ1-2; a possible D gene is TRBD1 (5 bases). V was trimmed by 6 bases and J by 8 bases, leaving 16 bases between them. The CDR3 runs 13 residues. The CDR3 sequence is CASRQDIGLGYTF. CDR3 nucleotide sequence: TGTGCCAGCAGGCAGGACATTGGCTTGGGCTACACCTTC.

The chain joins TRBV4-1 to TRBJ2-3, with 15 bases aligning to TRBD2. Trimming at V came to 6 bases and at J to 6 bases, leaving 16 bases not matched to a gene. Germline V CDR1 and CDR2: MGHRA, YSYEKL. The CDR3 spans 19 residues. CDR3 sequence: CASRQTSQGLAGGGDTQYF. The CDR3 region has the DNA TGCGCCAGCAGACAAACTTCCCAGGGACTAGCGGGAGGAGGCGATACGCAGTATTTT.

There are a few counts of this clonotype. The V call is TRBV11-2, the J call TRBJ1-2; 8 nucleotides match TRBD1. The CDR3 consists of 13 residues. Germline CDR1 SGHAT, CDR2 FQNNGV. V dropped 4 bases and J dropped 6; count of bases not matched to a gene: 4. CDR3 DNA sequence: TGTGCCAGCAGCTACGGACAGGGAAATGGCTACACCTTC. Translation gives CASSYGQGNGYTF.

There are a few counts of this clonotype. CDR3 amino acids: CSPQPRDVGNTIYF. In DNA, the CDR3 is TGCAGTCCCCAACCCCGGGACGTCGGAAACACCATATATTTT. The chain couples TRBV20-1 to TRBJ1-3; tentatively, D is TRBD1 (5 bases). V was pared by 8 bases and J by 4 bases, with 18 bases between. Germline V CDR1 and CDR2: DFQATT, SNEGSKA (reference sequence). The CDR3 consists of 14 residues.

This sequence joins TRBV20-1 and TRBJ1-5; 11 positions agree with TRBD1. Germline assignment: CDR1 DFQATT and CDR2 SNEGSKA (reference sequence). This CDR3 comprises 14 residues. Trimming cost V 5 bases and J 14 bases; bases outside gene matches: 14. The DNA for the CDR3 is TGCAGTGCTCGATCCGGGACAGGGGGTGAGTCCAAGCATTTT. This sequence encodes CSARSGTGGESKHF.

V gene TRBV3-1 combines with J gene TRBJ1-2; TRBD1 might be the D (5 bases). CDR3 size: 14 residues. CDR1 and CDR2 (germline): LGHDT, YNNKEL (reference sequence). The ends were cut back, 4 bases at V and 4 bases at J, with 13 bases in the middle. CDR3 region: CASSPGLGPYGYTF. In nucleotides, the CDR3 is TGTGCCAGCAGCCCGGGGCTGGGCCCCTATGGCTACACCTTC.

The DNA for the CDR3 is TGTGCCAGCAGCCACTGGGCGGGGACCCAAGAGACCCAGTACTTC. It encodes CASSHWAGTQETQYF. This chain links TRBV4-2 with TRBJ2-5; D is perhaps TRBD2 (6 bases). The CDR3 length is 15 residues. Germline V gene data show CDR1 as LGHNA and CDR2 as YNFKEQ. Trimming stripped 3 bases from V and 1 base from J, with 12 bases between.

This clonotype has more than one count but fewer than ten. The V call is TRBV27, the J call TRBJ2-3, with TRBD1 matching over 7 bases. The CDR3 has 14 residues. The germline CDR1 and CDR2 sequences are MNHEY and SMNVEV (reference sequence). V shed 11 bases and J 4 bases; nucleotides not matched to a gene: 12. DNA for the CDR3: TGTGCCTCGAGCCCGACAGGGAACCCAGATACGCAGTATTTT. This sequence encodes CASSPTGNPDTQYF.

This clonotype appeared a few times. The V and J genes are TRBV2 and TRBJ1-5, with D possibly TRBD1 on 5 matching bases. The ends were cut back, 6 bases at V and 5 bases at J, with 17 bases in the middle. In germline, CDR1 is SNHLY, CDR2 FYNNEI. The CDR3 spans 15 residues. The CDR3 protein is CASSEVQGWDQPQHF. CDR3 nucleotides: TGTGCCAGCAGCGAGGTTCAGGGTTGGGATCAGCCCCAGCATTTT.

This clonotype was seen a few times. CDR3 amino acids: CSASLGHKNNEQFF. The CDR3 DNA sequence: TGCAGTGCTAGCCTCGGACACAAGAACAATGAGCAGTTCTTC. This chain connects TRBV20-1 to TRBJ2-1, with D possibly being TRBD1 (5 bases). V shed 3 bases and J shed 5 bases, with 14 bases lying between them. The CDR3 has 14 amino acids. The V gene's germline CDR1 is DFQATT and CDR2 SNEGSKA (reference sequence).

To note about this clonotype: The missing conserved phenylalanine or tryptophan at the end of this CDR3 makes a read error likely. It is unclear where the CDR3 begins or ends on the DNA, so no DNA is shown, and the CDR3 is as TCRdb lists it. CDR3 sequence: CASSDRGGLPPEDV. The chain links TRBV6-1 to TRBJ1-2; no DNA check was done on the table's D call, TRBD1. Counting both end residues, the CDR3 totals 14 amino acids. Germline CDR1 reads MNHNS; CDR2 reads SASEGT.

The sample holds one count of this clonotype. V usage is TRBV20-1 and J usage is TRBJ2-4; TRBD2 matches at 7 bases. Germline CDR1 is DFQATT and CDR2 is SNEGSKA (reference sequence). With 3 bases clipped from V and 0 bases from J, the junction kept 5 bases outside the gene matches. The CDR3 runs 15 residues. The CDR3 protein is CSASELALAKNIQYF. CDR3 bases: TGCAGTGCTAGTGAACTAGCGTTAGCCAAAAACATTCAGTACTTC.

This clonotype was observed a handful of times. In nucleotides, the CDR3 is TGTGCCAGCAGCCCCGTTCTTGTGACAGGGCGGAACACTGAAGCTTTCTTT. Translation gives CASSPVLVTGRNTEAFF. The chain combines TRBV7-3 with TRBJ1-1, with TRBD1 matching over 7 bases. CDR1 SGHTA and CDR2 FQGTGA come from the germline V gene. The CDR3 is 17 residues long. The V and J ends lost 5 bases and 1 base, in that order; junction bases with no gene match: 13.

This clonotype was picked up a small number of times. The chain is built from TRBV20-1 and TRBJ2-3, with 10 bases aligning to TRBD2. The CDR3 extends over 15 amino acids. The junction had 8 bases not matched to a gene; V was cut back by 6 bases and J by 2 bases. Per the germline V gene, CDR1 is DFQATT and CDR2 is SNEGSKA (reference sequence). The CDR3 loop is CSAGGSGGHTDTQYF. As DNA, the CDR3 is TGCAGTGCGGGCGGTAGCGGGGGGCACACAGATACGCAGTATTTT.

In its sample, this clonotype was seen many times. This sequence joins TRBV12-3 or TRBV12-4 and TRBJ2-5, with 7 nucleotides matching TRBD2. The CDR3 contains 14 residues. J gave up 4 bases and V 0 bases, and 2 bases lay outside the gene matches. The CDR3 bases are TGTGCCAGCAGTTTAGCGGCGGGGGTAGAGACCCAGTACTTC. Protein sequence: CASSLAAGVETQYF.

The gene calls are TRBV5-1 and TRBJ2-1; D might be TRBD1 (6 bases). The V gene lost 4 bases and the J gene lost 2 bases, with 13 bases spanning the gap. Germline CDR1 is SGHRS and CDR2 is YFSETQ. The CDR3 is 15 residues long. The CDR3 sequence is CASSPGTSTYNEQFF. The DNA of the CDR3 is TGCGCCAGCAGCCCCGGGACATCCACCTACAATGAGCAGTTCTTC.

This clonotype has only a few counts. The rearrangement uses TRBV5-6 and TRBJ2-2, with TRBD1 matching 10 bases. V trimming: 0 bases; J trimming: 3 bases; junction bases outside the gene matches: 8. Germline loops: CDR1 SGHDT, CDR2 YYEEEE. CDR3 length: 18 amino acids. This CDR3 is CASSLAAAGQGYTGELFF. CDR3 sequence (DNA): TGTGCCAGCAGCTTGGCCGCTGCGGGACAGGGGTACACCGGGGAGCTGTTTTTT. The full variable domain, rest sourced from reference TRBV5-6 and TRBJ2-2, is DAGVTQSPTHLIKTRGQQVTLRCSPKSGHDTVSWYQQALGQGPQFIFQYYEEEERQRGNFPDRFSGHQFPNYSSELNVNALLLGDSALYLCASSLAAAGQGYTGELFFGEGSRLTVL.

This clonotype has a handful of counts. The rearrangement links TRBV12-3 or TRBV12-4 to TRBJ2-3, with a possible D match to TRBD2 (6 bases). V gave up 5 bases and J gave up 0 bases, with 9 bases separating them. This CDR3 has 14 amino acids. For the CDR3, the DNA is TGTGCCAGCAGTGCGGGACTTAGCACAGATACGCAGTATTTT. Amino acid sequence: CASSAGLSTDTQYF.

The rearrangement joins TRBV10-3 to TRBJ2-5; 8 bases fit TRBD1. Germline V gene lookup returns CDR1 ENHRY and CDR2 SYGVKD. The CDR3 is 12 amino acids. Losses at the gene ends were 6 bases for V and 3 bases for J; bases not matched to a gene: 0. For the CDR3, the DNA is TGTGCCATCAGGGGACAGGAAGAGACCCAGTACTTC. It codes for CAIRGQEETQYF.